One and the same sample provided the 32 T cell receptor beta chains below, sequenced in a study of shared clonotypes between healthy human individuals. The naive CD8 fraction comprised CD45RO-negative cells positively selected for CCR7 and excluded terminally differentiated effector memory CD45RA+ cells. Repertoires were generated with immunoSEQ multiplex PCR, while TCRdb's copy carries only in-frame clones and drops some. Of about 2 million clones detected, approximately 94% appear once; the ten largest clones hold about 1.1%. The specimen sequenced was naive CD8+ T cells sorted from blood. The receptors stem from a man aged 18 to 29 in good health.

The V gene is TRBV6-6, the J gene TRBJ1-5, with TRBD1 identical over 10 bases. Trimming took 2 bases from V and 6 from J; bases not matched to a gene: 4. Per germline, CDR1 MNHNY and CDR2 SVGAGI (reference sequence). This CDR3 spans 15 amino acids. The chain's CDR3 is CASSYGTGDGQPQHF. The CDR3 DNA reads as TGTGCCAGCAGTTACGGGACAGGGGACGGTCAGCCCCAGCATTTT.

This chain links TRBV13 with TRBJ2-3; D perhaps matches TRBD2 (5 bases). CDR3 size: 19 residues. V lost 1 base and J 4 bases, leaving 24 bases between the germline ends. Per germline, CDR1 PRHDT and CDR2 FYEKMQ (reference sequence). CDR3 DNA: TGTGCCAGCAGCTTAGACCAGCCAACTAGTCTTCGGGCGGCAGATACGCAGTATTTT. Protein: CASSLDQPTSLRAADTQYF.

V gene TRBV6-1 combines with J gene TRBJ2-7, with D possibly matching TRBD2 (6 bases). Trimming removed 8 bases at V and 0 bases at J, with 17 bases between. CDR3 length equals 15 residues. CDR1 is MNHNS and CDR2 is SASEGT in the germline V gene. The CDR3 reads CASLLGGPSSYEQYF. Written as DNA, the CDR3 is TGTGCCAGCCTCTTGGGGGGTCCTAGCTCCTACGAGCAGTACTTC.

In the case of this clone: A much larger clone is a single base away; this may be a read error. The J gene is TRBJ1-4, the V gene TRBV30; D possibly corresponds to TRBD1 (5 bases). Looked up from germline, CDR1 is GTSNPN and CDR2 is SVGIG (reference sequence). The CDR3 covers 13 residues. V lost 3 bases and J 8 bases, leaving 13 bases between the germline ends. The CDR3 sequence: CAWSGRVGEKLFF. The CDR3 DNA sequence: TGTGCCTGGAGCGGCAGGGTAGGGGAAAAACTGTTTTTT.

J is TRBJ2-1 and V is TRBV4-1; 11 bases align to TRBD1. Trimming cost V 3 bases and J 1 base; bases outside gene matches: 2. Germline-derived CDR1 and CDR2 are MGHRA and YSYEKL. This CDR3 is built from 16 residues. CDR3 in DNA: TGCGCCAGCAGCCAGGGACAGGGGGGGTCCTACAATGAGCAGTTCTTC. Amino acids: CASSQGQGGSYNEQFF.

Only one count was recorded for this clone. The J gene is TRBJ2-3, the V gene TRBV30; TRBD1 or TRBD2 may be the D gene (5 bases each). Germline V gene data show CDR1 as GTSNPN and CDR2 as SVGIG (reference sequence). This CDR3 is built from 15 residues. The V end lost 5 bases, the J end lost 0 bases, and 15 bases lay between the germline ends. The CDR3 sequence: CAWATAGTSTDTQYF. Written as DNA, the CDR3 is TGTGCCTGGGCGACCGCCGGGACCAGCACAGATACGCAGTATTTT.

The chain employs TRBV14 and TRBJ2-1; TRBD1 might be the D (6 bases). This CDR3 is built from 15 residues. Germline V CDR1 and CDR2: SGHDN, FVKESK. V lost 6 bases, J lost 4 bases, and 16 bases lay in between. CDR3 in DNA: TGTGCCAGCAGACAGACAGGATCAGGATACAATGAGCAGTTCTTC. Its protein is CASRQTGSGYNEQFF.

This clone was found once. Written as DNA, the CDR3 is TGTGCCAGCAGCGTAGACGCCTTTGGGGAGACCCAGTACTTC. Translated, it gives CASSVDAFGETQYF. The chain couples TRBV13 to TRBJ2-5; D ambiguous. CDR1 and CDR2 (germline): PRHDT, FYEKMQ (reference sequence). With 5 bases removed from V and 5 bases from J, the gap between germline ends came to 15 bases. This CDR3 spans 14 amino acids.

This clone was seen only once. The chain is built from TRBV30 and TRBJ1-1; D ambiguous. V gave up 4 bases and J gave up 8 bases, with 17 bases separating them. Germline lookup yields CDR1 GTSNPN and CDR2 SVGIG (reference sequence). The CDR3 is made up of 13 amino acids. The CDR3 here is CAWTLGTLSEAFF. In nucleotides, the CDR3 is TGTGCCTGGACCCTCGGAACACTCTCCGAAGCTTTCTTT.

The V and J genes are TRBV28 and TRBJ1-5, with D hard to call. The V end was cut by 6 bases, the J end by 6 bases, with 9 bases between. This CDR3 has 12 residues. Germline V CDR1 and CDR2: MDHEN, SYDVKM. CDR3 protein: CASRPQSQPQHF. CDR3 DNA sequence: TGTGCCAGCAGGCCTCAGTCTCAGCCCCAGCATTTT.

The rearrangement joins TRBV27 to TRBJ2-7; 9 nucleotides agree with TRBD1. Per germline, CDR1 MNHEY and CDR2 SMNVEV (reference sequence). This CDR3 is built from 16 residues. V shed 1 base and J 4 bases; nucleotides not matched to a gene: 8. This CDR3 is CASSLLVGTGSYEQYF. The CDR3 DNA follows: TGTGCCAGCAGTTTATTGGTGGGGACAGGGTCATACGAGCAGTACTTC.

V is TRBV5-1 and J is TRBJ2-7; 8 bases align to TRBD2. CDR1 is SGHRS and CDR2 is YFSETQ in the germline V gene. CDR3 length: 14 residues. J was trimmed by 1 base and V by 7 bases; bases with no gene match: 7. The CDR3 loop is CASAIAGSSYEQYF. As DNA, the CDR3 is TGCGCCAGCGCCATAGCGGGGTCTTCCTACGAGCAGTACTTC. Full variable domain (missing parts from reference TRBV5-1 and TRBJ2-7): KAGVTQTPRYLIKTRGQQVTLSCSPISGHRSVSWYQQTPGQGLQFLFEYFSETQRNKGNFPGRFSGRQFSNSRSEMNVSTLELGDSALYLCASAIAGSSYEQYFGPGTRLTVT.

The J gene is TRBJ2-7, the V gene TRBV10-1, with 9 positions matching TRBD1. The CDR3 sequence is 16 residues long. Trimming cost V 3 bases and J 3 bases; bases outside gene matches: 9. Germline assignment: CDR1 WNHNN and CDR2 SYGVQD (reference sequence). Written as DNA, the CDR3 is TGCGCCAGCAGTGACCCTTGGGACAGGGAGCTCTACGAGCAGTACTTC. It specifies CASSDPWDRELYEQYF.

J is TRBJ2-7 and V is TRBV11-2; no definite D call. V was cut by 7 bases and J by 3 bases, with 10 bases left in between. The CDR3 contains 12 residues. Germline CDR1 SGHAT, CDR2 FQNNGV. CDR3 in amino acids: CASNSDGYEQYF. DNA for the CDR3: TGTGCCAGCAACTCGGACGGCTACGAGCAGTACTTC.

V is TRBV4-3 and J is TRBJ1-2; D is possibly TRBD1 (5 bases). CDR1 LGHNA and CDR2 YSLEER come from the germline V gene. This CDR3 comprises 16 residues. V gave up 0 bases and J gave up 7 bases, with 18 bases separating them. CDR3 sequence: CASSQEPDRTVGGYTF. CDR3 DNA: TGCGCCAGCAGCCAAGAACCAGACAGAACTGTAGGTGGCTACACCTTC.

The rearrangement joins TRBV19 to TRBJ2-3; possibly TRBD1 or TRBD2 for D (5 bases each). This CDR3 is 14 amino acids long. CDR1 LNHDA and CDR2 SQIVND come from the germline V gene (reference sequence). Trimming shortened V by 1 base and J by 2 bases, and 7 bases separated the two germline ends. CDR3 nucleotide sequence: TGTGCCAGTAGTATAGCCGGGACCACAGATACGCAGTATTTT. Protein product: CASSIAGTTDTQYF.

The chain carries TRBV18 and TRBJ1-1, with D unclear. There are 14 residues in the CDR3. The V and J ends lost 0 bases and 1 base respectively, with 6 bases between them. CDR1 is KGHSH, CDR2 LQKENI, per germline. In DNA, the CDR3 is TGTGCCAGCTCACCACCATCAGGGAACACTGAAGCTTTCTTT. Protein product: CASSPPSGNTEAFF.

This clone appeared once. V gene TRBV7-8 combines with J gene TRBJ1-1, with TRBD1 matching 9 bases. This CDR3 spans 15 amino acids. Losses at the gene ends were 4 bases for V and 3 bases for J; bases not matched to a gene: 6. Germline CDR1 reads SGHVS; CDR2 reads FQNEAQ. CDR3 nucleotides: TGTGCCAGCAGCTCAAAGACAGGGGGTGACACTGAAGCTTTCTTT. It is translated as CASSSKTGGDTEAFF.

This clone was picked up a small number of times. This sequence joins TRBV27 and TRBJ1-6, with D tentatively TRBD1 (5 bases). V was clipped by 4 bases and J by 5 bases, with 6 bases between them. This CDR3 comprises 13 residues. Germline values: CDR1 MNHEY, CDR2 SMNVEV (reference sequence). CDR3 region: CASSWGDNSPLHF. In nucleotides, the CDR3 is TGTGCCAGCAGTTGGGGGGATAATTCACCCCTCCACTTT.

This chain joins TRBV11-2 and TRBJ2-7, with TRBD2 as a possible D gene (5 bases). V shed 2 bases and J shed 9 bases, with 17 bases lying between them. Germline loops: CDR1 SGHAT, CDR2 FQNNGV. This CDR3 region has 14 residues. The CDR3: CASSLYGVANGQYF. The CDR3 coding sequence is TGTGCCAGCAGCTTATACGGGGTCGCCAATGGGCAGTACTTC.

This clone was counted once. V and J are TRBV6-5 and TRBJ1-5; no definite D call. The CDR3 runs to 15 residues. Looked up from germline, CDR1 is MNHEY and CDR2 is SVGAGI. The germline V and J ends were trimmed by 6 bases and 0 bases, with 12 bases remaining between them. The CDR3 DNA follows: TGTGCCAGCAGCCCCACGGCCCGTAGCAATCAGCCCCAGCATTTT. Translating it yields CASSPTARSNQPQHF.

The gene calls are TRBV15 and TRBJ1-2, with D hard to call. The CDR3 runs to 12 residues. V was shortened by 0 bases and J by 6 bases, with 5 bases between the two germline ends. In germline, CDR1 is LNHNV, CDR2 YYDKDF (reference sequence). This CDR3 is CATSRERNGYTF. CDR3 in DNA: TGTGCCACCAGCAGAGAACGGAATGGCTACACCTTC.

The V call is TRBV9, the J call TRBJ2-1; D is ambiguous. Trimming cost V 4 bases and J 12 bases, with 11 bases left between them. The germline CDR1 and CDR2 sequences are SGDLS and YYNGEE. CDR3 length: 11 amino acids. CDR3 in amino acids: CASSSSYGQFF. In DNA, the CDR3 is TGTGCCAGCAGCTCAAGTTATGGGCAGTTCTTC.

Of note for this clone: The sample contains more than one DNA sequence encoding this CDR3. This chain joins TRBV2 and TRBJ2-7, with 11 nucleotides matching TRBD1. Trimming at V came to 3 bases and at J to 2 bases, leaving 0 bases not matched to a gene. Looked up from germline, CDR1 is SNHLY and CDR2 is FYNNEI. The CDR3 spans 14 residues. CDR3 region: CASSEGQGAYEQYF. As DNA, the CDR3 is TGTGCCAGCAGTGAGGGACAGGGGGCCTACGAGCAGTACTTC.

This clone has just one count. The chain employs TRBV13 and TRBJ2-3, with 10 bases aligning to TRBD2. V trimming: 0 bases; J trimming: 1 base; junction bases outside the gene matches: 4. The CDR3 sequence is 17 residues long. The germline V gene encodes CDR1 PRHDT and CDR2 FYEKMQ (reference sequence). The DNA of the CDR3 is TGTGCCAGCAGCTTAGGAATCGGACTAGCGGGCACAGATACGCAGTATTTT. This encodes CASSLGIGLAGTDTQYF. Looking up the rest from reference TRBV13 and TRBJ2-3 gives the full variable domain: AAGVIQSPRHLIKEKRETATLKCYPIPRHDTVYWYQQGPGQDPQFLISFYEKMQSDKGSIPDRFSAQQFSDYHSELNMSSLELGDSALYFCASSLGIGLAGTDTQYFGPGTRLTVL.

V gene TRBV6-1 combines with J gene TRBJ1-5; D gene uncertain. V lost 3 bases and J 11 bases, leaving 14 bases between the germline ends. Germline V gene sequence: CDR1 MNHNS, CDR2 SASEGT. The CDR3 is 13 amino acids. CDR3 amino acids: CASSDMDGSAQHF. Here the CDR3 DNA reads TGTGCCAGCAGTGATATGGACGGTTCTGCCCAGCATTTT.

Regarding this clone: The same CDR3 arises from other DNA sequences in this sample as well. The J gene is TRBJ2-7, the V gene TRBV28, with D maybe TRBD1 (5 bases). This CDR3 is 13 amino acids long. Looked up from germline, CDR1 is MDHEN and CDR2 is SYDVKM. V shed 5 bases and J shed 0 bases, with 8 bases lying between them. The CDR3 nucleotides are TGTGCCAGCAGTGGACATCTCTCCTACGAGCAGTACTTC. Residues: CASSGHLSYEQYF.

Comment on this clone: Other DNA sequences within the sample encode an identical CDR3. CDR3 protein: CASSQGSSYEQYF. For the CDR3, the DNA is TGCGCCAGCAGCCAAGGATCATCCTACGAGCAGTACTTC. The rearrangement links TRBV4-1 to TRBJ2-7; D gene ambiguous. The germline V gene has CDR1 MGHRA and CDR2 YSYEKL. The CDR3 is 13 amino acids. Trimming took 1 base from V and 1 from J, leaving 5 bases between them.

The chain employs TRBV5-1 and TRBJ2-1; 10 bases align to TRBD2. Germline CDR1 SGHRS, CDR2 YFSETQ. The trim removed 1 base at V and 5 bases at J, leaving 6 bases unmatched. The CDR3 covers 16 residues. The CDR3 sequence is CASSLRLGLADNEQFF. The CDR3 nucleotides read TGCGCCAGCAGCTTGCGGCTAGGACTAGCGGACAATGAGCAGTTCTTC. Drawing the rest from reference TRBV5-1 and TRBJ2-1, the complete variable domain is KAGVTQTPRYLIKTRGQQVTLSCSPISGHRSVSWYQQTPGQGLQFLFEYFSETQRNKGNFPGRFSGRQFSNSRSEMNVSTLELGDSALYLCASSLRLGLADNEQFFGPGTRLTVL.

This clone was observed once. The rearrangement uses TRBV5-6 and TRBJ2-5; 14 positions agree with TRBD2. The V and J ends lost 4 bases and 13 bases, in that order; junction bases with no gene match: 6. The CDR3 has 13 residues. Germline V gene data show CDR1 as SGHDT and CDR2 as YYEEEE. CDR3 sequence reads: CASSPGLAGAGYF. The CDR3, as DNA: TGTGCCAGCAGCCCGGGACTAGCGGGGGCAGGGTACTTC. Variable domain in full (rest from reference TRBV5-6 and TRBJ2-5): DAGVTQSPTHLIKTRGQQVTLRCSPKSGHDTVSWYQQALGQGPQFIFQYYEEEERQRGNFPDRFSGHQFPNYSSELNVNALLLGDSALYLCASSPGLAGAGYFGPGTRLLVL.

J is TRBJ1-2 and V is TRBV2, with 9 bases lining up with TRBD1. CDR3 length: 16 residues. In germline, CDR1 is SNHLY, CDR2 FYNNEI. The junction had 14 bases not matched to a gene; V was cut back by 7 bases and J by 5 bases. CDR3 sequence (DNA): TGTGCCAGCACCCTCGGGACAGGGATGATGGGGTATGGCTACACCTTC. It encodes CASTLGTGMMGYGYTF.

This clone was recorded only once. This chain joins TRBV18 and TRBJ2-2, with D perhaps TRBD1 (6 bases). CDR3 length equals 14 residues. The V and J ends lost 6 bases and 6 bases respectively, with 14 bases between them. Per germline, CDR1 KGHSH and CDR2 LQKENI. CDR3 in DNA: TGTGCCAGCTCCCTACACAGGGCGGCCGGGGAGCTGTTTTTT. Protein product: CASSLHRAAGELFF.